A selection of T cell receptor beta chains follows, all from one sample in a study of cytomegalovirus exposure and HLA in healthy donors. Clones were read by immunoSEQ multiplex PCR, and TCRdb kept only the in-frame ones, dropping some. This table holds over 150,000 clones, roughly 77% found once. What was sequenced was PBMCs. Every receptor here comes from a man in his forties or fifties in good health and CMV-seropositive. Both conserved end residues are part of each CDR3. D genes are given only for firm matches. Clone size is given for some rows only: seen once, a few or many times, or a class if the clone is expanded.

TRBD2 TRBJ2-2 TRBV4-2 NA TGTGCCAGCAGCCAAGGGACTAGCGGGGTCGCGACCGGGGAGCTGTTTTTT CASSQGTSGVATGELFF
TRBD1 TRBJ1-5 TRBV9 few TGTGCCAGCAGCGCTGGGACAGGGTATCAGCCCCAGCATTTT CASSAGTGYQPQHF
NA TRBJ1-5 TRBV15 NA TGTGCCACCAGCAGACAGCTCAGGCAGCCCCAGCATTTT CATSRQLRQPQHF
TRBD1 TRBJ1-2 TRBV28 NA TGTGCCAGCAGTATGGGGACAGGGTGGGGTGGCTACACCTTC CASSMGTGWGGYTF
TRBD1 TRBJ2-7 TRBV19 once TGTGCCAGTAGTACGGTCCGGGACAGCCCTTCCTACGAGCAGTACTTC CASSTVRDSPSYEQYF
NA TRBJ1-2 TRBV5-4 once TGTGCCAGCAGACCCCAGGGTGGCAACTATGGCTACACCTTC CASRPQGGNYGYTF
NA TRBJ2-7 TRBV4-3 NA TGCGCCAGCAGCCAAGATGTCGATGGGCCGTACGAGCAGTACTTC CASSQDVDGPYEQYF
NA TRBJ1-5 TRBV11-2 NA TGTGCCAGCAGCTTAGGGACAGTCGAACCCCAGCATTTT CASSLGTVEPQHF
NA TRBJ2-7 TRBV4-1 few TGCGCCAGCAGCCAAGACGGGTCGTCTAAACCCCACGTTTACGAGCAGTACTTC CASSQDGSSKPHVYEQYF
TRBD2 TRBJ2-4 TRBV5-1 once TGCGCCAGCAGCTTGGAGGCGGGACTAGCGAGTGGTGCCAAAAACATTCAGTACTTC CASSLEAGLASGAKNIQYF
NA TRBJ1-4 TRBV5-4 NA TGTGCCAGCAGCTTCCAGGCTGCAACTAATGAAAAACTGTTTTTT CASSFQAATNEKLFF
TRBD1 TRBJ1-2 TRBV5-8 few TGTGCCAGCAGCTTACAGGGGAGAGTTGGCTACACCTTC CASSLQGRVGYTF
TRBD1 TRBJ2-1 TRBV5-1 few TGCGCCAGCAGCTTGGGGCAGGGGGACAATGAGCAGTTCTTC CASSLGQGDNEQFF
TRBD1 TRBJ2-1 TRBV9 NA TGTGCCAGCAGCGGCCGGGACAGCTCCTACAATGAGCAGTTCTTC CASSGRDSSYNEQFF
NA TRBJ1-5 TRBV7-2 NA TGTGCCAGCAGCTTACTTCGGGGTCAGCCCCAGCATTTT CASSLLRGQPQHF
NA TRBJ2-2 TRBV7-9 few TGTGCCAGCAACACCCCGCGGGCTACCCAGTACGGGGAGCTGTTTTTT CASNTPRATQYGELFF
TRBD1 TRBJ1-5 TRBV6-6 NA TGTGCCAGCAGCAAGACAGGGGCGGTGCGCAATCAGCCCCAGCATTTT CASSKTGAVRNQPQHF
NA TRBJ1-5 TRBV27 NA TGTGCCAGCAGTTTATCCCCCAGGCCGAATCAGCCCCAGCATTTT CASSLSPRPNQPQHF
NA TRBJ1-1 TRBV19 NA TGTGCCAGTAGTACCCAGGGGAACACTGAAGCTTTCTTT CASSTQGNTEAFF
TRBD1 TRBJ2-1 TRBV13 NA TGTGCCAGCAGCTTACTTGGACAGGGCTATGAGCAGTTCTTC CASSLLGQGYEQFF
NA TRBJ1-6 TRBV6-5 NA TGTGCCAGCAGTTTGGCCGGAGCAGGGGCGGGTTCACCCCTCCACTTT CASSLAGAGAGSPLHF
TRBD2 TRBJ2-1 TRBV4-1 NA TGCGCCAGCAGCCACCCTCGGACTAGCGGGGGGGCCGGGCAGTTCTTC CASSHPRTSGGAGQFF
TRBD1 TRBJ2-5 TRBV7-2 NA TGTGCCAGCAGCTTGCAGACAGGGCCAGGAGAGACCCAGTACTTC CASSLQTGPGETQYF
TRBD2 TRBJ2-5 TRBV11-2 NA TGTGCCAGCAGCTTAGATCGAGCGGGGGGCGTAGAGACCCAGTACTTC CASSLDRAGGVETQYF
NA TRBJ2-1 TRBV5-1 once TGCGCCAGCAGCTCGACTACCATAGAGCAGTTCTTC CASSSTTIEQFF
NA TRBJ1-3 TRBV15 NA TGTGCCACCAGCACCAGGGCGAACGGAAACACCATATATTTT CATSTRANGNTIYF
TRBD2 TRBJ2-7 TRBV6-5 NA TGTGCCAGCAGTTACTTTAGCGGGGGGATTCCCTACGAGCAGTACTTC CASSYFSGGIPYEQYF
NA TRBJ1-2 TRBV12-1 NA TGTGCCAGCAGCTTCGGGACAGGGGGCTGCTATGGCTACACCTTC CASSFGTGGCYGYTF
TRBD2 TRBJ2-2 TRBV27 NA TGTGCCAGCAGTTTATACGAGCGGGGGGGCTCCGGGGAGCTGTTTTTT CASSLYERGGSGELFF
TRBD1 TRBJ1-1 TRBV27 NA TGTGCCAGCAGCCCGGGACAGGGGTCAAACACTGAAGCTTTCTTT CASSPGQGSNTEAFF
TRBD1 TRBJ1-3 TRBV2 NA TGTGCCAGCAGTGTTGTGACAGGGATTGGAAACACCATATATTTT CASSVVTGIGNTIYF
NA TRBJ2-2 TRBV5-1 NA TGCGCCAGCAGCCGAGGCTCTGGAGGCCCCGGGGAGCTGTTTTTT CASSRGSGGPGELFF
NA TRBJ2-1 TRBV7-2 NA TGTGCCAGCATTGGGGGTATTGGACAGCACAATGAGCAGTTCTTC CASIGGIGQHNEQFF
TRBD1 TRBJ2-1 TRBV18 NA TGTGCCAGCTCACGAGGGACAGACAGCTCCTACAATGAGCAGTTCTTC CASSRGTDSSYNEQFF
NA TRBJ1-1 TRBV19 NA TGTGCCAGTAGTGTCTCCCGGGGTGAAGCTTTCTTT CASSVSRGEAFF
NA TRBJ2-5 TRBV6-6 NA TGTGCCACTACTAGGACAGCCCAAGAGACCCAGTACTTC CATTRTAQETQYF
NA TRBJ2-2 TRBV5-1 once TGCGCCAGCTTCACCGGGACACTAAACACCGGGGAGCTGTTTTTT CASFTGTLNTGELFF
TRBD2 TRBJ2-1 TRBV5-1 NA TGCGCCAGCAGCTTGGCCGGTAGCGGGGGACACAACAATGAGCAGTTCTTC CASSLAGSGGHNNEQFF
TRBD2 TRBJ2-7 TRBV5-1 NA TGCGCCAGCAGCTTGGAGGGTGGCGGGGGAGTCGAGCAGTACTTC CASSLEGGGGVEQYF
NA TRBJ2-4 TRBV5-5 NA TGTGCCAGCAGCTTGGAGGGGGACATTCAGTACTTC CASSLEGDIQYF
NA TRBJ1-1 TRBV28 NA TGTGCCAGCAGTTTATTAGGGAGAACTGAAGCTTTCTTT CASSLLGRTEAFF
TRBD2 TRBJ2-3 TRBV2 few TGTGCCAGCAGTCAAGGGGTAGCGGGGGTAATGAAGTTAGATACGCAGTATTTT CASSQGVAGVMKLDTQYF
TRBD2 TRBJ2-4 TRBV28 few TGTGCCAGCAGTACCTGGGGACTAGCGGGGGGCCTCCCCAAAAACATTCAGTACTTC CASSTWGLAGGLPKNIQYF
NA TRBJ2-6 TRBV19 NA TGTGCCAGTAGACCCTCCCGGGGAGCTGGGGCCAACGTCCTGACTTTC CASRPSRGAGANVLTF
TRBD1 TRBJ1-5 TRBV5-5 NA TGTGCCAGCAGCTTAGGGACAGCCAATCAGCCCCAGCATTTT CASSLGTANQPQHF
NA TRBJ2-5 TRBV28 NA TGTGCCAGCAGTTTCCTGAGGGGGGGCCAAGAGACCCAGTACTTC CASSFLRGGQETQYF
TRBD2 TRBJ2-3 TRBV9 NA TGTGCCAGCAGCCCCCGGCCGACTAGCGGGGGAATAACAGATACGCAGTATTTT CASSPRPTSGGITDTQYF
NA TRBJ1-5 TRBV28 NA TGTGCCAGCACCGGGTCCCGATATCAGCCCCAGCATTTT CASTGSRYQPQHF
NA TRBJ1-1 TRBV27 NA TGTGCCAGCAGTTTAAAGGAGGGCATGAACACTGAAGCTTTCTTT CASSLKEGMNTEAFF
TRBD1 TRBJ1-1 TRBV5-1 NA TGCGCCAGCAGCCCAGGGGGCCTGAACACTGAAGCTTTCTTT CASSPGGLNTEAFF
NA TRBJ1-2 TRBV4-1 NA TGCGCCAGCAGCGCAGGGACACCCTATGGCTACACCTTC CASSAGTPYGYTF
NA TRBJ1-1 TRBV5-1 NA TGCGCCAGCAGAGGCCAGGGAGGGGACACTGAAGCTTTCTTT CASRGQGGDTEAFF
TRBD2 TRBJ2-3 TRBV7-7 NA TGTGCTAGCAGCCCACTAGCGGGGAATACGCAGTATTTT CASSPLAGNTQYF
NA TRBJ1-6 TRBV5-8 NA TGTGCCAGCAGCTTGGAACAGGGTCTGAATTCACCCCTCCACTTT CASSLEQGLNSPLHF
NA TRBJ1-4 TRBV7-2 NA TGTGCCAGCAGCCCCAATAGCGGGTATGAAAAACTGTTTTTT CASSPNSGYEKLFF
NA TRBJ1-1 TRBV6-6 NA TGTGCCAGCAGTTACTCCCCCACTATGAACACTGAAGCTTTCTTT CASSYSPTMNTEAFF
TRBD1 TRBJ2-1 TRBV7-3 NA TGTGCCAGCAGCCAACATACAGGGGAATACAATGAGCAGTTCTTC CASSQHTGEYNEQFF
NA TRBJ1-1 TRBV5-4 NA TGTGCCAGCAGCCGGCCGGAGAAGAACACTGAAGCTTTCTTT CASSRPEKNTEAFF
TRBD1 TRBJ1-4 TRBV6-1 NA TGTGCCAGCAGTGACTCAGGGGGCTGGGAAAAACTGTTTTTT CASSDSGGWEKLFF